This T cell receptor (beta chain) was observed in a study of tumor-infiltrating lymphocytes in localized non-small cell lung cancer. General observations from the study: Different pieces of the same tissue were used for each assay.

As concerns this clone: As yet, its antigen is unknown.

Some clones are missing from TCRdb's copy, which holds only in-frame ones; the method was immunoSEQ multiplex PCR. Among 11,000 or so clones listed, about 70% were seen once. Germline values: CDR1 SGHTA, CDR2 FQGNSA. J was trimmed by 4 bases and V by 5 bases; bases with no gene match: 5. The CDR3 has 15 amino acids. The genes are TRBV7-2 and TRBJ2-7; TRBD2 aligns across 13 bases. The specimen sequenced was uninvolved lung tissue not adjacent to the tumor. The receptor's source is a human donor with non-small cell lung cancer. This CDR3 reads CASSPGLAGEYEQYF. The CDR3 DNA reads TGTGCCAGCAGCCCCGGACTAGCGGGAGAGTACGAGCAGTACTTC.